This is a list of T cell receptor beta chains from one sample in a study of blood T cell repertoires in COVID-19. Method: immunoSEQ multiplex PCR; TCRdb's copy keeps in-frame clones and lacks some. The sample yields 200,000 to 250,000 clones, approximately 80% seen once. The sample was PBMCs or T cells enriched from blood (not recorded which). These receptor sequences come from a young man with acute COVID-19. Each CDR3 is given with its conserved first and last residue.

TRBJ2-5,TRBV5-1,CASSSTGTSGLGTQYF
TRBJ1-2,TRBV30,CAWSVRRDSYGYTF
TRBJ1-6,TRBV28,CASSFSGALNSPLHF
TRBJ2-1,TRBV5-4,CASSLASGGAGEQFF
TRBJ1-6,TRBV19,CASSLVQMDSPLHF
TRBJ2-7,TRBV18,CASSGQGAGDALYEQYF
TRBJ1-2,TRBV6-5,CASSYSTGGYGYTF
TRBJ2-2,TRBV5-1,CASRRTGENTGELFF
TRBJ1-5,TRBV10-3,CAISSDMSNQPQHF
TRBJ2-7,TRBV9,CASSVGQGSGEQYF
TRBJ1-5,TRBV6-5,CASGGGYGNQPQHF
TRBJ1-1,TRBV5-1,CASSSSVGGRMNTEAFF
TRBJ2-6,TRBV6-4,CASSDEGANVLTF
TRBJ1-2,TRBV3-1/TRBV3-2,CASSHISGYTF
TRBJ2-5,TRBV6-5,CASSLGGTQYF
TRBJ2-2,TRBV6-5,CASSYSRFRGTGELFF
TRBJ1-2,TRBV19,CASSIGQGWGYTF
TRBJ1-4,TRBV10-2,CASSVQEKLFF
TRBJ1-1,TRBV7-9,CASSRLSWNTEAFF
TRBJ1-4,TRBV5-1,CASSLAKTGAAATNEKLFF
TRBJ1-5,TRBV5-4,CASSKGADGNQPQHF
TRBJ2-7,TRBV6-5,CATQGGGKYYEQYF
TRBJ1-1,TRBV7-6,CASMGQANTEAFF